The clone carrying this T cell receptor (beta chain) was recorded at least ten times. Its antigen is unidentified. TCRdb passed the RACE reads through MiXCR, listing each CDR3 protein once. In the table there are a few hundred thousand distinct CDR3 sequences, roughly 6% of which are singletons. The data stem from a study of human T cells and chemical hapten exposure. Looking at the study overall: Patch tests containing 0.01% DPC, applied to the upper back, were read at 6 days. Affected patients, primarily female, had alopecia areata, totalis or universalis. Study-level findings and limits: Expanded TCRs created a significantly greater count of big CDR3 similarity clusters than controls did. There was no change with DPC sensitization in TCRs above 1 in 1000 frequency.

Time point indicated: patch test 2, 6 weeks after DPC sensitization. This sample's treatment: therapeutic diphenylcyclopropenone sensitization with weekly scalp DPC. This CDR3 spans 18 amino acids. Trimming took 6 bases from V and 2 from J; bases not matched to a gene: 12. Germline V lookup: CDR1 DFQATT, CDR2 SNEGSKA (reference sequence). The source is a woman under 30 with alopecia areata. Some clones in this sample may be carry-over from other donors' samples. V is TRBV20-1 and J is TRBJ2-2; TRBD2 aligns across 13 bases. The specimen was whole blood, collected in connection with sensitization to the hapten diphenylcyclopropenone (DPC). CDR3 sequence: CSAGQAGTSGANTGELFF. In DNA, the CDR3 is TGCAGTGCCGGACAAGCCGGGACTAGCGGGGCAAACACCGGGGAGCTGTTTTTT.